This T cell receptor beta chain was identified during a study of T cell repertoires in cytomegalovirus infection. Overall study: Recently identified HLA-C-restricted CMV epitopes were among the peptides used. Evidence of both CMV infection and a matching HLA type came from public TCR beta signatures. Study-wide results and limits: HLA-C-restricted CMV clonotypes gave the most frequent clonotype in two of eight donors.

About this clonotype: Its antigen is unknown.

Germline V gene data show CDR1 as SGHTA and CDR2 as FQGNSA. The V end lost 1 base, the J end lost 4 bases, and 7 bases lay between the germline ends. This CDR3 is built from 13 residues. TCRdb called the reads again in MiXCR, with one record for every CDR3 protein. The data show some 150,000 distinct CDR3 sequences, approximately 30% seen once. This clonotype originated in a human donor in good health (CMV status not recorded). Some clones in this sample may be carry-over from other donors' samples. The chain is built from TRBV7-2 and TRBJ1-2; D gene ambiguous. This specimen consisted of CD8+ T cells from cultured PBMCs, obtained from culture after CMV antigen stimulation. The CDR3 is CASSLGKAYGYTF. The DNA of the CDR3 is TGTGCCAGCAGCTTAGGCAAAGCCTATGGCTACACCTTC.